The 23 T cell receptor beta chains listed next were all sequenced from one sample in a study of cytomegalovirus exposure and HLA in healthy donors (dated by TCRdb to about 2017). The protocol used for the library was the immunoSEQ multiplex PCR assay. For the multiplex PCR, a mixture combining 60 forward primers for TCR Vbeta segments and 13 reverse primers for TCR Jbeta segments was used. TCRdb stores this immuneACCESS table with in-frame sequences only. Part of the clones is absent; in the studies checked, under half of the shortfall reflects unresolved V genes, and no reason is known for the rest. The table for this sample lists roughly 120,000 clones; around 78% of them were counted only once. Less than 4.5% of the sample comes from the top ten. Input material: PBMCs. Receptors were obtained from a man in his forties in good health and CMV-seronegative.

Turning to this clone: At one boundary the junction diverges from the germline segment, which might be a read error. V and J are TRBV4-2 and TRBJ1-1; D is perhaps TRBD1 (5 bases). Germline loops: CDR1 LGHNA, CDR2 YNFKEQ. The CDR3 extends over 15 amino acids. CDR3 sequence reads: CASSEEGALNTEAFF. CDR3 nucleotides: TGTGCCAGCAGCGAAGAAGGGGCTCTGAACACTGAAGCTTTCTTT.

This clone was observed a handful of times. The chain combines TRBV19 with TRBJ1-2, with D possibly being TRBD1 (5 bases). The germline V gene encodes CDR1 LNHDA and CDR2 SQIVND (reference sequence). V was trimmed by 0 bases and J by 3 bases, leaving 11 bases between them. This CDR3 spans 15 amino acids. The CDR3: CASSIEHRRDYGYTF. The CDR3 DNA reads as TGTGCCAGTAGTATAGAACACAGGAGGGACTATGGCTACACCTTC.

V usage is TRBV12-5 and J usage is TRBJ2-1; 9 nucleotides line up with TRBD2. J gave up 6 bases and V 5 bases, and 17 bases lay outside the gene matches. The CDR3 has 18 amino acids. From germline, CDR1 is LGHNT and CDR2 FRNRAP. The DNA for the CDR3 is TGTGCTAGTGGTCTGGGGTTAGCGGGGGACCTCTTTTTCAATGAGCAGTTCTTC. As protein: CASGLGLAGDLFFNEQFF.

This rearrangement joins TRBV27 to TRBJ1-6; 9 bases agree with TRBD1. This CDR3 region has 14 residues. V shed 4 bases, J shed 7 bases, and the junction held 2 bases outside the gene matches. Per germline, CDR1 MNHEY and CDR2 SMNVEV (reference sequence). The CDR3 DNA reads TGTGCCAGCAGTTGGGACAGGGTGAATTCACCCCTCCACTTT. Its protein product is CASSWDRVNSPLHF.

This clone was found a few times. This chain uses TRBV7-3 with TRBJ1-5; possible D gene TRBD1, 5 bases. The CDR3 is made up of 13 amino acids. Looked up from germline, CDR1 is SGHTA and CDR2 is FQGTGA. Trimming removed 2 bases at V and 4 bases at J, with 6 bases between. DNA for the CDR3: TGTGCCAGCAGCTTATCAGGGAATCAGCCCCAGCATTTT. Its translation is CASSLSGNQPQHF.

A remark on this clone: At one boundary the junction diverges from the germline segment, which might be a read error. Distinct nucleotide sequences in the sample also encode this CDR3. The chain links TRBV10-2 to TRBJ1-3, with TRBD1 as a possible D gene (5 bases). The CDR3 is 14 amino acids. The germline V gene has CDR1 WSHSY and CDR2 SAAADI. The CDR3 DNA is TGCGCCAGCGTCGGGGGAGAAGCTGGGAACACCATATATTTT. It is translated as CASVGGEAGNTIYF.

The gene calls are TRBV11-3 and TRBJ2-5, with TRBD2 matching 14 bases. The CDR3 length is 18 residues. J gave up 3 bases and V 5 bases, and 11 bases lay outside the gene matches. Germline values: CDR1 SGHNT, CDR2 YENEEA. CDR3 nucleotides: TGTGCCAGCAGCCTGGGGACTAGCGGGGGCTGGGGGAAAGAGACCCAGTACTTC. It specifies CASSLGTSGGWGKETQYF.

This sequence joins TRBV19 and TRBJ1-1, with TRBD1 matching 8 bases. The CDR3 covers 14 residues. Germline CDR1 and CDR2: LNHDA and SQIVND (reference sequence). V gave up 5 bases and J gave up 6 bases; unmatched junction bases: 8. The CDR3 DNA sequence: TGTGCCAGTAGTCGACAGGGGACGGGGTCTGAAGCTTTCTTT. It encodes CASSRQGTGSEAFF.

This chain uses TRBV5-1 with TRBJ2-5; possibly TRBD1 for D (7 bases). CDR3 length: 15 residues. Trimming shortened V by 5 bases and J by 2 bases, and 16 bases separated the two germline ends. Germline values: CDR1 SGHRS, CDR2 YFSETQ. CDR3 bases: TGCGCCAGCAGTTCAGGAGGGACAGAACAAGAGACCCAGTACTTC. This translates into CASSSGGTEQETQYF.

Only a few counts were recorded for this clone. The chain carries TRBV6-1 and TRBJ1-2; D is unresolved. This CDR3 is 17 amino acids long. The V gene lost 1 base and the J gene lost 0 bases, with 15 bases spanning the gap. In germline, CDR1 is MNHNS, CDR2 SASEGT. The CDR3 region is CASSEGRVKTSNYGYTF. The CDR3 DNA follows: TGTGCCAGCAGTGAAGGGCGCGTAAAGACTTCTAACTATGGCTACACCTTC.

J is TRBJ1-6 and V is TRBV7-2, with D possibly matching TRBD1 (5 bases). The germline V and J ends were trimmed by 1 base and 7 bases, with 11 bases remaining between them. This CDR3 contains 15 residues. CDR1 and CDR2 from the germline V gene are SGHTA and FQGNSA. The CDR3 coding sequence is TGTGCCAGCAGCTTAGATGGGGCGGTGAATTCACCCCTCCACTTT. This encodes CASSLDGAVNSPLHF.

This sequence joins TRBV4-3 and TRBJ1-2; the match to TRBD1 covers 8 bases. This CDR3 is built from 15 residues. J gave up 5 bases and V 8 bases, and 13 bases lay outside the gene matches. Germline-derived CDR1 and CDR2 are LGHNA and YSLEER. Here the CDR3 DNA reads TGCGCCAGCCGGCCGGGTACCGGGACAGGTTATGGCTACACCTTC. It translates to CASRPGTGTGYGYTF.

The CDR3 coding sequence is TGTGCCTGGAGTACAGGGGGCGAGTTTACCGGGGAGCTGTTTTTT. Translating it yields CAWSTGGEFTGELFF. J is TRBJ2-2 and V is TRBV30; 9 bases line up with TRBD1. This CDR3 is built from 15 residues. Germline V gene lookup returns CDR1 GTSNPN and CDR2 SVGIG (reference sequence). The junction had 6 bases not matched to a gene; V was cut back by 2 bases and J by 5 bases.

The chain joins TRBV9 to TRBJ1-3; 10 bases are shared with TRBD1. V lost 4 bases and J lost 0; bases outside the gene matches: 4. There are 16 residues in the CDR3. Germline CDR1 is SGDLS and CDR2 is YYNGEE. The CDR3 DNA follows: TGTGCCAGCAGCCCGCGACAGGGGGCCTCTGGAAACACCATATATTTT. Amino acid sequence: CASSPRQGASGNTIYF.

CDR3 in amino acids: CASSRVEGVGRNMNTEAFF. As DNA, the CDR3 is TGCGCCAGCAGTCGTGTGGAAGGAGTGGGGAGGAACATGAACACTGAAGCTTTCTTT. The chain employs TRBV23-1 and TRBJ1-1; D unresolved. Being an ORF, TRBV23-1 has a function that is uncertain. There are 19 residues in the CDR3. Trimming pared 4 bases from V and 0 bases from J, leaving 24 bases between.

The chain employs TRBV6-5 and TRBJ1-2; no reliable D call. This CDR3 is 13 amino acids long. V lost 6 bases, J lost 0 bases, and 8 bases lay in between. Germline CDR1 MNHEY, CDR2 SVGAGI. The CDR3 here is CASSLTANYGYTF. The CDR3 coding sequence is TGTGCCAGCAGCCTAACAGCTAACTATGGCTACACCTTC.

A single count supports this clone. The chain links TRBV5-4 to TRBJ1-6; a possible D gene is TRBD1 (6 bases). Trimming cost V 0 bases and J 14 bases, with 15 bases left between them. The CDR3 spans 14 residues. Germline V lookup: CDR1 SGHNT, CDR2 YYREEE (reference sequence). The CDR3 DNA reads as TGTGCCAGCAGCTTGGTGGATGCTGAGGGGGCCCTCCACTTT. It specifies CASSLVDAEGALHF.

The rearrangement joins TRBV6-1 to TRBJ2-3, with TRBD2 matching 13 bases. Germline CDR1 is MNHNS and CDR2 is SASEGT. V shed 6 bases, J shed 4 bases, and the junction held 4 bases outside the gene matches. The CDR3 runs to 15 residues. The CDR3: CASRQLAGGPDTQYF. CDR3 coding DNA: TGTGCCAGCAGGCAACTAGCGGGGGGGCCAGATACGCAGTATTTT.

This clone was seen more than once but under ten times. This chain uses TRBV4-3 with TRBJ1-2; TRBD1 agrees at 8 bases. The germline gives CDR1 LGHNA, CDR2 YSLEER. V gave up 0 bases and J gave up 3 bases; unmatched junction bases: 3. The CDR3 spans 15 residues. The CDR3 region is CASSQDRGLDYGYTF. CDR3 sequence (DNA): TGCGCCAGCAGCCAAGACAGGGGGCTAGACTATGGCTACACCTTC.

In its sample, this clone was seen once. The chain employs TRBV5-1 and TRBJ2-3; 9 nucleotides align to TRBD2. Looked up from germline, CDR1 is SGHRS and CDR2 is YFSETQ. The CDR3 has 18 residues. V gave up 1 base and J gave up 3 bases; unmatched junction bases: 12. In DNA, the CDR3 is TGCGCCAGCAGCTTGCTAGGAGCGGGGGGTTCCGGGACAGATACGCAGTATTTT. Encoded protein: CASSLLGAGGSGTDTQYF.

This chain connects TRBV29-1 to TRBJ1-2; D not resolved. Germline lookup yields CDR1 SQVTM and CDR2 ANQGSEA. This CDR3 has 11 amino acids. V was clipped by 3 bases and J by 8 bases, with 10 bases between them. CDR3 bases: TGCAGCGTTGACTTACGAGGAGGCTACACCTTC. Encoded protein: CSVDLRGGYTF.

The DNA of the CDR3 is TGTGCCAGCACCCAAGGTGGAGGCACGTACGAGCAGTACTTC. Its protein is CASTQGGGTYEQYF. The V and J genes are TRBV6-5 and TRBJ2-7; D perhaps matches TRBD2 (5 bases). This CDR3 is built from 14 residues. Germline loops: CDR1 MNHEY, CDR2 SVGAGI. The ends were cut back, 7 bases at V and 4 bases at J, with 17 bases in the middle.

The rearrangement uses TRBV9 and TRBJ2-3; TRBD2 matches at 8 bases. Germline V gene data show CDR1 as SGDLS and CDR2 as YYNGEE. The CDR3 extends over 17 amino acids. V lost 4 bases to trimming and J lost 0 bases; unmatched junction nucleotides: 10. The CDR3 nucleotides are TGTGCCAGCAGCTTAACGGGGGGGGACGCTAGCACAGATACGCAGTATTTT. Translated: CASSLTGGDASTDTQYF.